These T cell receptor beta chains were read from a single sample in a study of CD8 T cells in ankylosing spondylitis. One entry per CDR3 protein, called by TCRdb with MiXCR from the 5' RACE reads. The sample lists approximately 35,000 distinct CDR3 sequences, about an eighth occurring once. The sequencing input was synovial fluid, either unsorted or a sorted T cell fraction (not recorded which). The receptors here all came from a male donor with ankylosing spondylitis. The CDR3 runs from the conserved cysteine through the conserved F or W. D genes are given only for firm matches. Expanded clones get a size class; other rows say once, few or many, or leave the size out.

d_call j_call v_call clone_size cdr3_nt cdr3_aa
. TRBJ1-5 TRBV12-3/TRBV12-4 many TGTGCCAGCAGTTTGAGGTCACTTAGCAATCAGCCCCAGCATTTT CASSLRSLSNQPQHF
. TRBJ2-4 TRBV20-1 many TGCAGTGCTAGGCTAGGGGGGGACAAAAACATTCAGTACTTC CSARLGGDKNIQYF
. TRBJ1-2 TRBV6-1 few TGTGCCAGCAGCCACCGGACACCTAACTATGGCTACACCTTC CASSHRTPNYGYTF
TRBD2 TRBJ2-7 TRBV29-1 few TGCAGCGTTGAATCCGGGACTAGCGGCCGCTACGAGCAGTACTTC CSVESGTSGRYEQYF
TRBD2 TRBJ2-1 TRBV20-1 few TGCAGTGCTAGAGACCCTTATCGGACTAGCGACTACAATGAGCAGTTCTTC CSARDPYRTSDYNEQFF
. TRBJ2-3 TRBV20-1 once TGCAGTGCTAGATCCCTCAGAGAGACAGATACGCAGTATTTT CSARSLRETDTQYF
. TRBJ2-3 TRBV10-3 many TGTGCCATCAGACAGGGGCGGGGTACGCAGTATTTT CAIRQGRGTQYF
TRBD1 TRBJ1-2 TRBV9 . TGTGCCAGCAGCCCCTGGGACAGGAGCGACTATGGCTACACCTTC CASSPWDRSDYGYTF
. TRBJ1-2 TRBV5-1 . TGCGCCAGCAGCTTACAGGAGTCAAATGGCTACACCTTC CASSLQESNGYTF
. TRBJ2-2 TRBV7-8 . TGTGCCAGCAGCCTAGTCGGGGGCGCGAGGACCGGGGAGCTGTTTTTT CASSLVGGARTGELFF
TRBD1 TRBJ2-1 TRBV3-1 . TGTGCCTTCAGTTTCCCGGGACAGGAAAAACGTGGGAACAATGAGCAGTTCTTC CAFSFPGQEKRGNNEQFF
. TRBJ2-7 TRBV6-2/TRBV6-3 . TGTGCCAGCAGCCGAGACTACGAGCAGTACTTC CASSRDYEQYF
. TRBJ1-5 TRBV7-9 medium-sized TGTGCCAGCAGCCCCACCGGGGCGGGATTTCAGCCCCAGCATTTT CASSPTGAGFQPQHF
. TRBJ2-7 TRBV6-5 . TGTGCCAGCAGTTACAATATTCGGGGGTCGGCGTACGAGCAGTACTTC CASSYNIRGSAYEQYF
. TRBJ2-3 TRBV10-2 few TGCGCCAGCAGTTTTTGGGGCTTAAGAGATACGCAGTATTTT CASSFWGLRDTQYF
TRBD2 TRBJ2-1 TRBV6-5 . TGTGCCAGCAGTTATATAGCGGGAATATACAATGAGCAGTTCTTC CASSYIAGIYNEQFF
TRBD1 TRBJ2-7 TRBV4-3 medium-sized TGCGCCAGCAGCCAAGAGAGGGACAGTCCTTGGTACGAGCAGTACTTC CASSQERDSPWYEQYF
. TRBJ2-5 TRBV11-1 few TGTGCCAGCACCGGGACCCGGGAGACCCAGTACTTC CASTGTRETQYF
. TRBJ2-7 TRBV6-5 many TGTGCCAGCAGTTATAGCGACGCTAGCTCCTACGAGCAGTACTTC CASSYSDASSYEQYF
. TRBJ1-3 TRBV7-9 . TGTGCCAGATACATCTTAGGTATTGGGTCTGCTGGAAACACCATATATTTT CARYILGIGSAGNTIYF
TRBD1 TRBJ1-1 TRBV12-3/TRBV12-4 . TGTGCCAGCAGACCAGGGGGGAGGACTGAAGCTTTCTTT CASRPGGRTEAFF
TRBD2 TRBJ2-1 TRBV6-4 many TGTGCCAGCAGTGCTGGGACTACCTCTGAGGAGCAGTTCTTC CASSAGTTSEEQFF
TRBD1 TRBJ2-7 TRBV28 few TGTGCCAGCAGTTTAGGACAGGGGGTGAACTCCTACGAGCAGTACTTC CASSLGQGVNSYEQYF
. TRBJ1-2 TRBV6-5 few TGTGCCAGCAGTTACTCCGGACAAGCTCGCTATGGCTACACCTTC CASSYSGQARYGYTF